This T cell receptor (beta chain) comes out of a study of T cells in Graves' hyperthyroidism and ophthalmopathy (dated by TCRdb to 2018 to 2020). Concerning the study at large: Peripheral blood was sampled at the time of initial diagnosis, prior to any treatment. A discovery cohort of approximately 100 patients, about 44 with Graves' ophthalmopathy and 57 with stable Graves' hyperthyroidism, was used to find distinguishing TCR V-J signatures. Prospective prediction of ophthalmopathy was tested in an independent validation cohort consisting of 18 to 20 hyperthyroidism patients and some 17 patients who later progressed to ophthalmopathy. The approximately 100 discovery patients were randomly divided into training and test sets at a 7:3 ratio. Thyroid tissue and blood T-cell repertoires from about six Graves' hyperthyroidism patients were also compared in the study. After sampling, hyperthyroidism patients received methimazole starting at 30 mg daily, and ophthalmopathy patients received high-dose intravenous methylprednisolone. TCR Vbeta CDR3 sequencing of 120 to 150 peripheral blood samples (about 45 ophthalmopathy, 70 to 85 hyperthyroidism and roughly 17 progressor patients) is reported in the paper.

This clonotype was picked up many times. Its antigen is unknown. Nothing much larger sits one base from this clone, and base qualities are not available. Amplification of TCR beta CDR3 regions was carried out from RNA transcripts. The TCR CDR3 was subjected to a first round of RT-PCR using the HTBI primer set and the Qiagen OneStep RT-PCR kit. A second multiplex PCR round built the libraries, followed by size selection and purification. Paired-end sequencing of the libraries was performed with 100 bp reads on an Illumina HiSeq2000. In the authors' own workflow: Raw data were processed with SOAPnuke, discarding reads with adapters, uncalled bases, mean Phred below 15, or no exact constant-primer or identifier match. COPE v1.2.5 was used to merge high-quality paired reads, and clonotypes were defined as unique nucleotide sequences. Clonotypes were aligned to IMGT TRBV, TRBD and TRBJ reference segments using MiTCR v1.1. Only V-J combinations with frequency above 0.0001, covering 98% to 99.2% of repertoires, were analysed. The TCS score was defined as F50 (clonal expansion) divided by E x V (chaos), with BLOSUM62-based TCRdist calculated between CDR3 peptides within each V-J. Welch's t-statistics and random forest reduced around 550 V-J features to 13, which were used in a naive Bayes classifier (R e1071). TCRdb handled the public reads itself, with Q25 trimming in fastp and clone calling in MiXCR, and kept productive beta chains. Each CDR3 protein gets just one entry, which takes the most common genes and DNA from the rows behind it. These V and J calls are TCRdb output, not the study's own analysis. Here the sample has under 400,000 distinct CDR3 sequences; about 16% occur a single time. About 21% of the sample is taken by the ten largest.

What the authors observed across the whole study: Ophthalmopathy was separated from stable hyperthyroidism by a 13 V-J signature model, with 85% to 90% sensitivity and about 81% specificity obtained in cross-validation and 80%/75% obtained in testing. Most expanded thyroid clonotypes (frequency above 0.001) were also detected in blood, suggesting blood repertoires may reflect thyroid immune responses. No statistical method was used to fix the sample size in advance, and group allocation was not hidden from the investigators. During validation, the model predicted progression to ophthalmopathy a median of roughly 7.1 months ahead of onset, with around 71% sensitivity and roughly 72% specificity.

Taken from cysteine to phenylalanine, the CDR3 has 14 residues. The retained sequence is limited to the CDR3, 42 bases, with the frame set at the first base. The germline ends are 9 bases apart after V is trimmed by 2 bases and J by 0 bases. Sequences DFQATT (CDR1) and SNEGSKA (CDR2) are obtained from the germline V gene (reference sequence). Ophthalmopathy patients had moderately to severely active disease, with a Clinical Activity Score of 3 or more, a NOSPECS grade of 4 or more, and a disease duration of less than 3 months. Any patient with an uncontrolled infection, another autoimmune disease, pregnancy or lactation was excluded. Diagnoses were established on the basis of clinical symptoms, serum thyroxine and TRAb, thyroid ultrasound, and orbital computed tomography. PBMCs were separated from roughly 10 ml of fresh peripheral blood using Ficoll-Paque density gradient centrifugation. Trizol reagent was used to extract total RNA, and RNA quality was then checked on an Agilent 2100 Bioanalyzer.

Recombination joined TRBV20-1 with TRBJ2-3; perhaps TRBD2 is the D gene, with 6 bases matching. The clonotype originates from a woman in her fifties or sixties with Graves' ophthalmopathy. Sequences were obtained from blood. The bases read TGCAGTGCTAGAAACGGGAGAAGCACAGATACGCAGTATTTT. It is translated as CSARNGRSTDTQYF.